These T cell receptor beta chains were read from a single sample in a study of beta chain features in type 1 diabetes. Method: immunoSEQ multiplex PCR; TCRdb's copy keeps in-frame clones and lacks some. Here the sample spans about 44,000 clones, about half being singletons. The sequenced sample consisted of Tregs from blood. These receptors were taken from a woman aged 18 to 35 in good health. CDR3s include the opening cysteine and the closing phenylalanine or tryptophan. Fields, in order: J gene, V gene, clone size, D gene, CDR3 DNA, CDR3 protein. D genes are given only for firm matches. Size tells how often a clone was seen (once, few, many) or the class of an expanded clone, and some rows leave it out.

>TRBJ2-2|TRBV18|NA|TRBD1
TGTGCCAGCTCACCACCGGACAGGACCCGCACCGGGGAGCTGTTTTTT
CASSPPDRTRTGELFF
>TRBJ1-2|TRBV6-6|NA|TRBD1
TGTGCCAGCAGTACCCTAGACAGGGGCTATGGCTACACCTTC
CASSTLDRGYGYTF
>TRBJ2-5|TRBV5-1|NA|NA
TGCGCCAGCAGCTTGGGGCAGGGTGAGACCCAGTACTTC
CASSLGQGETQYF
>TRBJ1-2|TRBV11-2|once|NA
TGTGCCAGCAGCTTATCCCGTTTTCGGGGGGCGCAGGGCTATGGCTACACCTTC
CASSLSRFRGAQGYGYTF
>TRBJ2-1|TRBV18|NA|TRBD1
TGTGCCAGCTCACCACTCCGGGACAGGGTCTACAATGAGCAGTTCTTC
CASSPLRDRVYNEQFF
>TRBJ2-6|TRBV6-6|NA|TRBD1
TGTGCCAGCAGCCCAGTGAAGGGACAGGTGAACATCCTGACTTTC
CASSPVKGQVNILTF
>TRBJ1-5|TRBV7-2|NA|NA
TGTGCCAGCAGTCGTAGTGACTTTCAGCCCCAGCATTTT
CASSRSDFQPQHF
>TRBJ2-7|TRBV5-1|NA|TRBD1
TGCGCCAGCCATCAGGGACAGGGGGCCGAGCAGTACTTC
CASHQGQGAEQYF
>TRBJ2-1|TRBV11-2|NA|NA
TGTGCCAGCAGCTTAGCGGAATTCCAGGTATCACAGTTCTTC
CASSLAEFQVSQFF
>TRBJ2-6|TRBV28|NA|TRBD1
TGTGCCAGCAGTCCCTGGACAGGGCGCCCATCTGGGGCCAACGTCCTGACTTTC
CASSPWTGRPSGANVLTF
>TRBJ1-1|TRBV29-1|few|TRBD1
TGCAGCGTGGGACAGGGCGAGGGCACTGAAGCTTTCTTT
CSVGQGEGTEAFF
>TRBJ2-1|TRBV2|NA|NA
TGTGCCAGCAGTGAGGCAGTGAGGCGGAGTGAGCAGTTCTTC
CASSEAVRRSEQFF
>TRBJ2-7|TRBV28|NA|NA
TGTGCCAGCAGTTTAGGCGGGACCTCCTACGAGCAGTACTTC
CASSLGGTSYEQYF
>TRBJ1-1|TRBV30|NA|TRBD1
TGTGCCTGGAAGGGACAGGGGGACGGGGAAGCTTTCTTT
CAWKGQGDGEAFF
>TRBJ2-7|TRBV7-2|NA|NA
TGTGCCAGCAGCGGAGGGACAGCAAGATACGAGCAGTACTTC
CASSGGTARYEQYF
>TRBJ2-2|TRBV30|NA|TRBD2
TGTGCCTGGAGTCCCCATAGGACTAGTCGGGCCGGGGAGCTGTTTTTT
CAWSPHRTSRAGELFF
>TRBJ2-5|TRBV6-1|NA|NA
TGTGCCAGCAGTACCAGGGGCGGGGAGACCCAGTACTTC
CASSTRGGETQYF
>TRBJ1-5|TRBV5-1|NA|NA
TGCGCCAGCAGACCCGGATCAGGGCATCAGCCCCAGCATTTT
CASRPGSGHQPQHF
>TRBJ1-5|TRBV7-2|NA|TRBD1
TGTGCCAGCAGCCCCAGACAGGGCCAGCCCCAGCATTTT
CASSPRQGQPQHF
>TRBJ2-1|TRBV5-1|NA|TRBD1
TGCGCCAGCAGCTTCCAGGGGGCTAATGAGCAGTTCTTC
CASSFQGANEQFF
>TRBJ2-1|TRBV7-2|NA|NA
TGTGCCAGCAGCTTAGAGATCGGGATTGAGCAGTTCTTC
CASSLEIGIEQFF
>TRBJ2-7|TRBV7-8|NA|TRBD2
TGTGCCAGCAGCTTAGCGGGACTAGCGGACTCCCTTGTCCCCCACGAGCAGTACTTC
CASSLAGLADSLVPHEQYF
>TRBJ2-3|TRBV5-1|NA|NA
TGCGCCAGCAGCTTGGCCCCGGATACGCAGTATTTT
CASSLAPDTQYF
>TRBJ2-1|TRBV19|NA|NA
TGTGCCAGTAGTATTTCCCGAAGCAAAGCAAATGAGCAGTTCTTC
CASSISRSKANEQFF
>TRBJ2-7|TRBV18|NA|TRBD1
TGTGCCAGCTCACCACCGGGTTCAGGGACAGGGGTTGGCGAGCAGTACTTC
CASSPPGSGTGVGEQYF
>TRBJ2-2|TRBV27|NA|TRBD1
TGTGCCAGCAGTTTGACAGGGGGAGTCGGTCCGAACACCGGGGAGCTGTTTTTT
CASSLTGGVGPNTGELFF
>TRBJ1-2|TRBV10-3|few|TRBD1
TGTGCCATCAGTGACCGACAGGGGTACTATGGCTACACCTTC
CAISDRQGYYGYTF
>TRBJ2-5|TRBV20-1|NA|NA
TGCAGTGCTAGACGTCAAGAGACCCAGTACTTC
CSARRQETQYF
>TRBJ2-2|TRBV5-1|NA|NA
TGCGCCAGCAGCTTCTTAGCCGGGGAGCTGTTTTTT
CASSFLAGELFF
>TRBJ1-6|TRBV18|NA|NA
TGTGCCAGCCTCCTCGCCGGCCGCGGGAATTCACCCCTCCACTTT
CASLLAGRGNSPLHF
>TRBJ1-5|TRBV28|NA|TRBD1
TGTGCCAGCAGTTTATCTTCAGGGGGCCACCAGCCCCAGCATTTT
CASSLSSGGHQPQHF
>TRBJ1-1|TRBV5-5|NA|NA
TGTGCCAGCAGCTTTGCAGGGTCTGAAGCTTTCTTT
CASSFAGSEAFF
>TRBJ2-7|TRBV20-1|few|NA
TGCAGTGCTCAGCGTTACTACGAGCAGTACTTC
CSAQRYYEQYF
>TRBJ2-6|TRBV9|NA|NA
TGTGCCAGCAGCGCTAAACAGGGCGAGGAGGCTGGGGCCAACGTTCTGACTTTC
CASSAKQGEEAGANVLTF
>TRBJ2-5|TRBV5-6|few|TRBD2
TGTGCCAGCAGCTCCGCAATTAGGACTAGCGGGAAAGAGACCCAGTACTTC
CASSSAIRTSGKETQYF
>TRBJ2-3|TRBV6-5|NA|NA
TGTGCCAGCAGTTACTCGGCAGGAATGAGCACAGATACGCAGTATTTT
CASSYSAGMSTDTQYF
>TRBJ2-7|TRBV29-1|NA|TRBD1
TGCAGCGTTACAGGGGGGAGCTTCCCCTACGAGCAGTACTTC
CSVTGGSFPYEQYF
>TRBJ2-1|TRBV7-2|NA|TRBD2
TGTGCCAGCAGCTTAGCTGGACTAGCGGGAGGGCCAAAATATTACAATGAGCAGTTCTTC
CASSLAGLAGGPKYYNEQFF